The 23 T cell receptor beta chains below all came from one sample that was sequenced in a study of blood T cell repertoires in COVID-19. The assay was immunoSEQ multiplex PCR, and TCRdb's table has in-frame clones only and misses some. The table has some 190,000 clones, less than 85% seen once. The sequenced material came from PBMCs or T cells enriched from blood (not recorded which). These receptors were taken from a woman in her 30s who had recovered from COVID-19.

The chain uses TRBV6-5 and TRBJ2-1; D perhaps matches TRBD2 (6 bases). The CDR3 covers 12 residues. Trimming took 6 bases from V and 10 from J, leaving 13 bases between them. CDR1 and CDR2 from the germline V gene are MNHEY and SVGAGI. The CDR3 sequence is CASRGGGTEQFF. Written as DNA, the CDR3 is TGTGCCAGCAGGGGGGGTGGGACCGAGCAGTTCTTC.

The chain recombines TRBV3-1 (or the pseudogene TRBV3-2) with TRBJ1-2; tentatively, D is TRBD1 (6 bases). V gave up 1 base and J gave up 5 bases, with 11 bases separating them. Germline CDR1 reads LGHDT; CDR2 reads YNNKEL (reference sequence). The CDR3 spans 14 residues. This CDR3 is CASSQVRGGYGYTF. The CDR3 DNA sequence: TGTGCCAGCAGCCAAGTCCGAGGGGGTTATGGCTACACCTTC.

CDR3: CASSAGDTQYF. CDR3 in DNA: TGTGCCAGCAGCGCCGGAGATACGCAGTATTTT. The rearrangement joins TRBV11-3 to TRBJ2-3; D not certain. The CDR3 is 11 amino acids. The germline CDR1 and CDR2 sequences are SGHNT and YENEEA. V lost 5 bases and J 5 bases, leaving 5 bases between the germline ends.

The chain has TRBV10-3 and TRBJ1-2; 10 bases align to TRBD1. From germline, CDR1 is ENHRY and CDR2 SYGVKD. This CDR3 contains 17 residues. The J segment lost 1 base and the V segment lost 1 base, leaving 6 bases of the junction unmatched. CDR3 sequence: CAISEWDRGALNYGYTF. The CDR3 bases are TGTGCCATCAGTGAGTGGGACAGGGGCGCCCTTAACTATGGCTACACCTTC.

This sequence joins TRBV10-3 and TRBJ2-3; D remains ambiguous. Trimming took 0 bases from V and 5 from J, leaving 3 bases between them. This CDR3 comprises 12 residues. CDR1 and CDR2 from the germline V gene are ENHRY and SYGVKD. Here the CDR3 reads CAISESRDTQYF. For the CDR3, the DNA is TGTGCCATCAGTGAGTCGCGAGATACGCAGTATTTT.

CDR3 sequence reads: CASSLGTETQETQYF. CDR3 sequence (DNA): TGCGCCAGCAGCTTGGGGACAGAGACCCAAGAGACCCAGTACTTC. The chain recombines TRBV5-1 with TRBJ2-5; possible D gene TRBD1, 6 bases. Trimming removed 0 bases at V and 1 base at J, with 10 bases between. Germline CDR1 is SGHRS and CDR2 is YFSETQ. This CDR3 has 15 amino acids. Combining the CDR3 with reference TRBV5-1 and TRBJ2-5 gives the whole variable domain KAGVTQTPRYLIKTRGQQVTLSCSPISGHRSVSWYQQTPGQGLQFLFEYFSETQRNKGNFPGRFSGRQFSNSRSEMNVSTLELGDSALYLCASSLGTETQETQYFGPGTRLLVL.

The gene calls are TRBV3-1 (or the pseudogene TRBV3-2) and TRBJ1-6; D not resolved. Trimming cost V 4 bases and J 0 bases, with 13 bases left between them. The CDR3 length is 17 residues. The germline V gene encodes CDR1 LGHDT and CDR2 YNNKEL (reference sequence). Here the CDR3 DNA reads TGTGCCAGCAGCCCCGCGATGAGTAGCTCCTATAATTCACCCCTCCACTTT. This translates into CASSPAMSSSYNSPLHF.

The chain links TRBV5-1 to TRBJ1-1; D is possibly TRBD1 (6 bases). Trimming removed 1 base from V and 2 bases from J, with 15 bases in between. Germline V gene sequence: CDR1 SGHRS, CDR2 YFSETQ. The CDR3 has 16 residues. DNA for the CDR3: TGCGCCAGCAGCTTGCGGGGGGGCCTGTTTAACACTGAAGCTTTCTTT. As protein: CASSLRGGLFNTEAFF.

J is TRBJ1-1 and V is TRBV2, with D unclear. Looked up from germline, CDR1 is SNHLY and CDR2 is FYNNEI. The V and J ends lost 6 bases and 1 base respectively, with 12 bases between them. This CDR3 spans 14 amino acids. CDR3: CASSDSTPNTEAFF. CDR3 DNA: TGTGCCAGCAGCGATTCGACACCGAACACTGAAGCTTTCTTT.

The rearrangement links TRBV5-1 to TRBJ1-1; D uncertain. CDR3 length: 13 residues. Trimming stripped 4 bases from V and 7 bases from J, with 14 bases between. The germline gives CDR1 SGHRS, CDR2 YFSETQ. CDR3: CASSRLEAGEAFF. The CDR3 region has the DNA TGCGCCAGCAGCCGCCTGGAAGCAGGTGAAGCTTTCTTT.

This chain uses TRBV7-9 with TRBJ1-5; TRBD1 matches 8 bases. The CDR3 is 15 residues long. J was trimmed by 0 bases and V by 5 bases; bases with no gene match: 3. Germline CDR1 SEHNR, CDR2 FQNEAQ (reference sequence). The chain's CDR3 is CASSTTGASNQPQHF. The CDR3 nucleotides read TGTGCCAGCAGCACGACAGGGGCTAGCAATCAGCCCCAGCATTTT.

The chain carries TRBV5-1 and TRBJ1-4; perhaps TRBD1 as D (5 bases). The CDR3 length is 16 residues. The germline gives CDR1 SGHRS, CDR2 YFSETQ. V was shortened by 0 bases and J by 0 bases, with 9 bases between the two germline ends. In DNA, the CDR3 is TGCGCCAGCAGCTTGGTTTCGGGGGCAACTAATGAAAAACTGTTTTTT. It translates to CASSLVSGATNEKLFF.

In its sample, this clone was seen a few times. V usage is TRBV2 and J usage is TRBJ2-5, with 13 bases that match TRBD2. Per the germline V gene, CDR1 is SNHLY and CDR2 is FYNNEI. With V trimmed by 6 bases and J by 0 bases, 4 bases remained unmatched. This CDR3 is built from 16 residues. CDR3 protein: CASSEGLAGHQETQYF. DNA of the CDR3: TGTGCCAGCAGCGAGGGACTAGCGGGGCACCAAGAGACCCAGTACTTC.

This clone was counted between two and nine times. The CDR3 DNA follows: TGTGCCAGCAGCAAATTTCGGAGCTCCTACAATGAGCAGTTCTTC. It codes for CASSKFRSSYNEQFF. This chain uses TRBV21-1 with TRBJ2-1; the tabulated D call, TRBD2, remains unverified against the DNA. TRBV21-1 is recorded as a pseudogene. The CDR3 consists of 15 residues.

V usage is TRBV7-3 and J usage is TRBJ1-1; TRBD1 is a possible D gene (5 bases). Germline V lookup: CDR1 SGHTA, CDR2 FQGTGA. Between the trimmed V and J ends, which lost 0 bases and 6 bases, there was a span of 26 bases. The CDR3 has 19 residues. In DNA form, the CDR3 reads TGTGCCAGCAGCTTAACGTCTGCTGGTGGGTGGGGGAGGATATCTGAAGCTTTCTTT. Translating gives CASSLTSAGGWGRISEAFF.

The V and J genes are TRBV6-5 and TRBJ1-2; D unresolved. V was pared by 6 bases and J by 3 bases, with 17 bases between. This CDR3 spans 15 amino acids. CDR1 and CDR2 from the germline V gene are MNHEY and SVGAGI. CDR3 nucleotide sequence: TGTGCCAGCAGCCCCCTCCCCCGCGTCCACTATGGCTACACCTTC. It specifies CASSPLPRVHYGYTF.

The chain carries TRBV14 and TRBJ1-2, with D maybe TRBD1 (5 bases). The length of the CDR3 is 15 residues. Germline values: CDR1 SGHDN, CDR2 FVKESK. The V gene lost 4 bases and the J gene lost 1 base, with 13 bases spanning the gap. CDR3 sequence (DNA): TGTGCCAGCAGCCCCAGGGCCGAATTTAACTATGGCTACACCTTC. As protein: CASSPRAEFNYGYTF.

On this clone: The junction does not match germline at one end; this may be a read error. This chain connects TRBV3-1 (or the pseudogene TRBV3-2) to TRBJ1-2; TRBD1 is a possible D gene (6 bases). CDR3 length: 14 residues. In germline, CDR1 is LGHDT, CDR2 YNNKEL (reference sequence). CDR3 sequence: CARSHAGGGLGYTF. CDR3 coding DNA: TGTGCCCGCAGCCATGCCGGGGGGGGGCTAGGCTACACCTTC.

At least ten counts were recorded for this clone. The J gene is TRBJ2-1, the V gene TRBV27, with 13 bases fitting TRBD2. This CDR3 spans 18 amino acids. Germline loops: CDR1 MNHEY, CDR2 SMNVEV (reference sequence). The ends lost 5 bases at V and 0 bases at J; junction bases unmatched: 7. The CDR3 loop reads CASSPGLAGVGSYNEQFF. The CDR3, as DNA: TGTGCCAGCAGTCCAGGACTAGCGGGAGTCGGCTCCTACAATGAGCAGTTCTTC.

The chain combines TRBV19 with TRBJ1-2, with 8 bases aligning to TRBD1. Germline loops: CDR1 LNHDA, CDR2 SQIVND (reference sequence). The CDR3 covers 18 residues. With 6 bases clipped from V and 1 base from J, the junction kept 16 bases outside the gene matches. DNA of the CDR3: TGTGCCAGTAGCCTTACAGGAGGACAGGGAGGGATTAACTATGGCTACACCTTC. Protein sequence: CASSLTGGQGGINYGYTF.

This chain uses TRBV13 with TRBJ2-1, with a weak D call TRBD2 (6 bases). The germline V gene has CDR1 PRHDT and CDR2 FYEKMQ (reference sequence). The CDR3 has 14 amino acids. V dropped 0 bases and J dropped 6 bases, with 9 bases sitting between them. The CDR3 is CASSLGGRANEQFF. CDR3 bases: TGTGCCAGCAGCTTAGGCGGGAGAGCCAATGAGCAGTTCTTC.

This chain connects TRBV7-2 to TRBJ1-1; D ambiguous. V was shortened by 1 base and J by 2 bases, with 11 bases between the two germline ends. In germline, CDR1 is SGHTA, CDR2 FQGNSA. There are 15 residues in the CDR3. The CDR3 bases are TGTGCCAGCAGCTTAGAATTTGCAGTTAACACTGAAGCTTTCTTT. Its translation is CASSLEFAVNTEAFF.

This clone showed up just once. CDR3 bases: TGTGCCAGCAGTTTAGGAACCAGGGCAGGCTCCACTGAAGCTTTCTTT. Amino acids: CASSLGTRAGSTEAFF. This chain uses TRBV28 with TRBJ1-1, with D perhaps matching TRBD1 (5 bases). The length of the CDR3 is 16 residues. CDR1 MDHEN and CDR2 SYDVKM come from the germline V gene. Trimming cost V 2 bases and J 4 bases, with 17 bases left between them.